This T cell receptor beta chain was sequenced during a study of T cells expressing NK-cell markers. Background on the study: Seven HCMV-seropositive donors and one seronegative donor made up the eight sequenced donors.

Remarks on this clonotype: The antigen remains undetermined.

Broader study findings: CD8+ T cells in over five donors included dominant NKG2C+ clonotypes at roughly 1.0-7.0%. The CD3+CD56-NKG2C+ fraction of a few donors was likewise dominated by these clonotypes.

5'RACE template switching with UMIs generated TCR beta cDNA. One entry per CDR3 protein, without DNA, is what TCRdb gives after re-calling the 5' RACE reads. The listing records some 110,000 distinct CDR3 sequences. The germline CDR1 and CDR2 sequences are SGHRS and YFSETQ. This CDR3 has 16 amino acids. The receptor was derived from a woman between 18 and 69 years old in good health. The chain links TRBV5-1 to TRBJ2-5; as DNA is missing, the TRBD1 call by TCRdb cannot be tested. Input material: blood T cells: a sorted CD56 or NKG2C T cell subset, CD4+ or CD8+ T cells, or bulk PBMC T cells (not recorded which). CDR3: CASSLDLQGARETQYF.